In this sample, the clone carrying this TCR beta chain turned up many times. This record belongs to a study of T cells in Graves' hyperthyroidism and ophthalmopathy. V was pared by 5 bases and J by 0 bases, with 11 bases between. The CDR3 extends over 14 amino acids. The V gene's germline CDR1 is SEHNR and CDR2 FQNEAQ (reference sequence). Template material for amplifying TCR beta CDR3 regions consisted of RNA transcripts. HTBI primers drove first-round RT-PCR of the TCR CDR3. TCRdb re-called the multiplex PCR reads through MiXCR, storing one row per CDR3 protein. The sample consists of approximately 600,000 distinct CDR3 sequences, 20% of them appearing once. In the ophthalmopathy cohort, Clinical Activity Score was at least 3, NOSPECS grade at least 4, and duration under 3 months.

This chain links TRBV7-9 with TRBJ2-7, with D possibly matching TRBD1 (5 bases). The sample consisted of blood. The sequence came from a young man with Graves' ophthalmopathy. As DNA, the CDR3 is TGTGCCAGCAGCAAGACAGAGTACTCCTACGAGCAGTACTTC. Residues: CASSKTEYSYEQYF.